Following are 6 T cell receptor beta chains from one sample sequenced in a study of OX40 agonist ivuxolimab in advanced cancers. Generated by immunoSEQ multiplex PCR, the TCRdb table keeps only in-frame clones and is missing some. In the table there are 69,000 or so clones, around 85% of which are singletons. The sequences come from CD4+ or CD8+ T cells sorted from blood, collected in a trial of the OX40 agonist ivuxolimab. The source is an adult with an advanced solid tumor such as melanoma, head and neck, liver or kidney cancer.

This rearrangement joins TRBV5-6 to TRBJ2-7; D remains unclear. CDR3 length: 14 amino acids. Germline V lookup: CDR1 SGHDT, CDR2 YYEEEE. Trimming pared 0 bases from V and 4 bases from J, leaving 11 bases between. CDR3 region: CASSLGIRTYEQYF. The CDR3 DNA follows: TGTGCCAGCAGCTTGGGGATCAGAACGTACGAGCAGTACTTC.

The chain recombines TRBV4-1 with TRBJ2-3; D unresolved. In germline, CDR1 is MGHRA, CDR2 YSYEKL. The CDR3 runs 16 residues. V shed 0 bases and J shed 1 base, with 11 bases lying between them. CDR3 protein: CASSQDGYRGTDTQYF. The CDR3 DNA follows: TGCGCCAGCAGCCAAGATGGCTACCGGGGCACAGATACGCAGTATTTT.

The gene calls are TRBV18 and TRBJ1-1; 7 bases align to TRBD1. This CDR3 comprises 16 residues. V was clipped by 1 base and J by 3 bases; unmatched bases: 8. From germline, CDR1 is KGHSH and CDR2 LQKENI. The CDR3 protein is CASSPLPGQPYTEAFF. The CDR3 DNA sequence: TGTGCCAGCTCACCACTTCCGGGACAGCCCTACACTGAAGCTTTCTTT.

The chain combines TRBV18 with TRBJ1-6; D remains unclear. Germline V gene sequence: CDR1 KGHSH, CDR2 LQKENI. Deletions cut 4 bases from V and 7 bases from J, with 14 bases between. This CDR3 spans 15 amino acids. As DNA, the CDR3 is TGTGCCAGCTCACGCGGGAATCGAAGCAATTCACCCCTCCACTTT. This translates into CASSRGNRSNSPLHF.

The chain is built from TRBV5-6 and TRBJ1-1; no clear D gene. The V gene's germline CDR1 is SGHDT and CDR2 YYEEEE. V lost 4 bases and J 7 bases, leaving 11 bases between the germline ends. The CDR3 totals 12 residues. In nucleotides, the CDR3 is TGTGCCAGCAGCACTGACACTATTGAAGCTTTCTTT. This codes for CASSTDTIEAFF. Together with reference TRBV5-6 and TRBJ1-1, the CDR3 gives the full variable domain: DAGVTQSPTHLIKTRGQQVTLRCSPKSGHDTVSWYQQALGQGPQFIFQYYEEEERQRGNFPDRFSGHQFPNYSSELNVNALLLGDSALYLCASSTDTIEAFFGQGTRLTVV.

The chain couples TRBV19 to TRBJ2-5; maybe TRBD1 (6 bases). With 5 bases removed from V and 5 bases from J, the gap between germline ends came to 18 bases. Germline-derived CDR1 and CDR2 are LNHDA and SQIVND (reference sequence). CDR3 length: 15 residues. The CDR3 DNA reads as TGTGCCAGTAGTCTTCAGGGGAGCCCCAAGGAGACCCAGTACTTC. Amino acids: CASSLQGSPKETQYF. The full variable domain, in which reference TRBV19 and TRBJ2-5 provide the parts outside the CDR3, is DGGITQSPKYLFRKEGQNVTLSCEQNLNHDAMYWYRQDPGQGLRLIYYSQIVNDFQKGDIAEGYSVSREKKESFPLTVTSAQKNPTAFYLCASSLQGSPKETQYFGPGTRLLVL.